This T cell receptor beta chain originates from a study of T cell responses to AZD1222 COVID-19 vaccine. The CDR3 is 13 amino acids. The germline V and J ends were trimmed by 4 bases and 9 bases, with 13 bases remaining between them. CDR1 SGHTA and CDR2 FQGNSA come from the germline V gene. Sequenced by immunoSEQ multiplex PCR; TCRdb stores in-frame clones only, minus some. Of 95,000 to 130,000 clones listed, about 91% were seen once; the top ten hold 8% to 10%. This rearrangement joins TRBV7-2 to TRBJ1-5, with D hard to call. The sequence derives from an adult in good health. Here the sequenced sample was peripheral blood, taken on day 0 of AZD1222 vaccination. The CDR3 DNA follows: TGTGCCAGCAGCTCCGGACGGGGTGGGCCCCAGCATTTT. Encoded protein: CASSSGRGGPQHF. Supplemented by reference TRBV7-2 and TRBJ1-5, the full variable domain reads GAGVSQSPSNKVTEKGKDVELRCDPISGHTALYWYRQSLGQGLEFLIYFQGNSAPDKSGLPSDRFSAERTGGSVSTLTIQRTQQEDSAVYLCASSSGRGGPQHFGDGTRLSIL.